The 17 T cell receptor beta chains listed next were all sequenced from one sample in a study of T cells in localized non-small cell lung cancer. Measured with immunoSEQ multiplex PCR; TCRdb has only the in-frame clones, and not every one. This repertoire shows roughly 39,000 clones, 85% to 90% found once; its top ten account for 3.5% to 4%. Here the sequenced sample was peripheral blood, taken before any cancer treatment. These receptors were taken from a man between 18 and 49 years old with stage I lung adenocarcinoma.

CDR3 amino acids: CAWRPGTTTGELFF. The CDR3 DNA follows: TGTGCCTGGAGACCCGGGACCACCACCGGGGAGCTGTTTTTT. The V gene is TRBV30, the J gene TRBJ2-2; D tentatively fits TRBD1 or TRBD2 (5 bases each). This CDR3 is 14 amino acids long. CDR1 and CDR2 from the germline V gene are GTSNPN and SVGIG (reference sequence). V was clipped by 3 bases and J by 4 bases, with 12 bases between them.

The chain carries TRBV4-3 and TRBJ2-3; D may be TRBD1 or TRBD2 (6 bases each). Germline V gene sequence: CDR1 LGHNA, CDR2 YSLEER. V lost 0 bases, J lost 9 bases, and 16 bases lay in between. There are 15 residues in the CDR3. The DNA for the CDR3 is TGCGCCAGCAGCCAAGATTCCGGGGGCATGAGGACGCAGTATTTT. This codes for CASSQDSGGMRTQYF.

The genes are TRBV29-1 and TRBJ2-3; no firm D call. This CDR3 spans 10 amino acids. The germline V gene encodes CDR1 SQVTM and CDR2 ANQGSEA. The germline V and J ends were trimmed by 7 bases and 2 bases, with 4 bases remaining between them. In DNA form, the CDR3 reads TGCAGCGCCGCCACAGATACGCAGTATTTT. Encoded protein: CSAATDTQYF.

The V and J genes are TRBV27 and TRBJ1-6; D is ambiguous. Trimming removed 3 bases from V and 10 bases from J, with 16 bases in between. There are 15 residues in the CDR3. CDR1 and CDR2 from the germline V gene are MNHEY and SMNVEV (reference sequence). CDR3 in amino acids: CASSFAQPTGSPLHF. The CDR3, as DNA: TGTGCCAGCAGTTTCGCGCAGCCTACCGGGTCACCCCTCCACTTT.

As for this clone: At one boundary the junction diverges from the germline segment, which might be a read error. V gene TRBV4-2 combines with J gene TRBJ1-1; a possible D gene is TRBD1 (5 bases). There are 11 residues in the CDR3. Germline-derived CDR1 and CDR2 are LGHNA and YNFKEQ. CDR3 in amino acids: CASRQDSQAFF. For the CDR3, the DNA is TGTGCCAGCAGACAAGACAGCCAAGCTTTCTTT.

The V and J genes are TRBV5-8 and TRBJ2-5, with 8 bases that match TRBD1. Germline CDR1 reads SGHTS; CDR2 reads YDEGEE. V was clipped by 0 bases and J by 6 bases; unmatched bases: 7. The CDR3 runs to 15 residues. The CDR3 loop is CASSLVQGARKTQYF. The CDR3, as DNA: TGTGCCAGCAGCTTGGTGCAGGGGGCAAGGAAGACCCAGTACTTC.

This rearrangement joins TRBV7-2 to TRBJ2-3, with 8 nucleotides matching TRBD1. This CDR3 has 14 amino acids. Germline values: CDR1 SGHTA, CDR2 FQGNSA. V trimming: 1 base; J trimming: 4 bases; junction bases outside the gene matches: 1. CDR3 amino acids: CASSLGTGPDTQYF. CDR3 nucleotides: TGTGCCAGCAGCTTAGGGACAGGGCCAGATACGCAGTATTTT.

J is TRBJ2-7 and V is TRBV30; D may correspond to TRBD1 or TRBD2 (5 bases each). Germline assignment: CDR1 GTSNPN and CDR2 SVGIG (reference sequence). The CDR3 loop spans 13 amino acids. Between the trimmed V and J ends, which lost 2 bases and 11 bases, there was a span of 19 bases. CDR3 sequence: CAWSIGVGAGEYF. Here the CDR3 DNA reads TGTGCCTGGAGTATAGGGGTAGGGGCCGGGGAGTACTTC.

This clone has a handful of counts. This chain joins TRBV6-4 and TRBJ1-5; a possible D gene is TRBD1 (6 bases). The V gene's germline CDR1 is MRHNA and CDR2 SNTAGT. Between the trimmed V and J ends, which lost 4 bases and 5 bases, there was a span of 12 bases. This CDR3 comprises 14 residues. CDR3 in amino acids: CASSATGWDQPQHF. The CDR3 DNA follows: TGTGCCAGCAGTGCTACAGGGTGGGATCAGCCCCAGCATTTT.

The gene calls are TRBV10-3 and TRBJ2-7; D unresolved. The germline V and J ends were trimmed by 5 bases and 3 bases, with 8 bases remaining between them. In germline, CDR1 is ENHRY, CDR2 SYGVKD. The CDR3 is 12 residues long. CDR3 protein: CAISLELYEQYF. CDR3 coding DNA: TGTGCCATCAGTCTGGAGCTCTACGAGCAGTACTTC.

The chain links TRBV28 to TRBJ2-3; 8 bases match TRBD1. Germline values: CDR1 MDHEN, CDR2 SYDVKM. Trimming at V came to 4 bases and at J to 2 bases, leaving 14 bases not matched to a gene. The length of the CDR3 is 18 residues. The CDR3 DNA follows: TGTGCCAGCAGTTCCGCAAGACAGGGGCTTACCCTCACAGATACGCAGTATTTT. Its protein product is CASSSARQGLTLTDTQYF. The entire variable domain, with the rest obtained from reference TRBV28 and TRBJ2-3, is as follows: DVKVTQSSRYLVKRTGEKVFLECVQDMDHENMFWYRQDPGLGLRLIYFSYDVKMKEKGDIPEGYSVSREKKERFSLILESASTNQTSMYLCASSSARQGLTLTDTQYFGPGTRLTVL.

Written as DNA, the CDR3 is TGTGCCAGCAGCATCCGACAGGGTATGAACACTGAAGCTTTCTTT. The encoded protein is CASSIRQGMNTEAFF. The J gene is TRBJ1-1, the V gene TRBV5-8; 7 bases are a match to TRBD1. Germline V gives CDR1 SGHTS, CDR2 YDEGEE. The V segment lost 4 bases and the J segment 0 bases; nucleotides outside the gene matches: 6. CDR3 length equals 15 residues.

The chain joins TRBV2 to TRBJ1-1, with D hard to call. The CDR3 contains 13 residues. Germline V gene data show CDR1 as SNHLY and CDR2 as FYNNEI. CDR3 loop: CVTAGERNTEAFF. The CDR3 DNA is TGTGTTACGGCGGGAGAGAGGAACACTGAAGCTTTCTTT. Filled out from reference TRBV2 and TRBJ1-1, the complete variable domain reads EPEVTQTPSHQVTQMGQEVILRCVPISNHLYFYWYRQILGQKVEFLVSFYNNEISEKSEIFDDQFSVERPDGSNFTLKIRSTKLEDSAMYFCVTAGERNTEAFFGQGTRLTVV.

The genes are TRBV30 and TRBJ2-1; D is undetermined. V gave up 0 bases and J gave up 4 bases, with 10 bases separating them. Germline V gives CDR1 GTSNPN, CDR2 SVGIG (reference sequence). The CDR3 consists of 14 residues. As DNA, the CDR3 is TGTGCCTGGAGTGTAGTAGGCCTGTACAATGAGCAGTTCTTC. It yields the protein CAWSVVGLYNEQFF.

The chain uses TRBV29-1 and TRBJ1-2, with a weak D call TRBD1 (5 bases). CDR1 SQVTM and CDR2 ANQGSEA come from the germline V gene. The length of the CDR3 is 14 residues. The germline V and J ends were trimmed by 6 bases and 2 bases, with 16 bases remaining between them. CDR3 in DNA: TGCAGCGTCGCTGACAGCCAGCGAAACTATGGCTACACCTTC. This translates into CSVADSQRNYGYTF.

This CDR3 is CASSPGGGSVDGYTF. As DNA, the CDR3 is TGCGCCAGCAGCCCGGGTGGGGGCTCGGTCGATGGCTACACCTTC. This chain connects TRBV5-1 to TRBJ1-2; tentatively, D is TRBD1 (6 bases). The germline gives CDR1 SGHRS, CDR2 YFSETQ. CDR3 size: 15 residues. Trimming pared 4 bases from V and 6 bases from J, leaving 19 bases between.

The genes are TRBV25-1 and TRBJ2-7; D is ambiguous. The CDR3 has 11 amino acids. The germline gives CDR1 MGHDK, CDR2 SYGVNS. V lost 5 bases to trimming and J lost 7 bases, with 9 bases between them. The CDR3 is CASSRVGEQYF. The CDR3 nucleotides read TGTGCCAGCAGTAGAGTAGGAGAGCAGTACTTC.